The table lists the clone carrying this TCR beta chain with a few counts. Its antigen is unidentified. Combining a sample-barcoded 5' primer with a J-beta primer mix, a second PCR ran for 7 to 11 cycles. All samples gave at least 3 million CDR3-containing paired-end reads. TCRdb re-called the 5' RACE reads through MiXCR, storing one row per CDR3 protein. The sample holds approximately 850,000 distinct CDR3 sequences; under 45% are singletons and the top ten take approximately 19%. The sample belongs to a study of blood T cells in healthy people across ages. General study findings and limits: CMV status of donors was unknown, possibly confounding expanded clonotype changes. In older individuals, TCR beta diversity per million T cells was lower, falling roughly linearly with age.

Each of the donors had 9 to 10 milliliters of peripheral blood drawn into EDTA-treated Vacutainer tubes. CDR1 and CDR2 from the germline V gene are DFQATT and SNEGSKA (reference sequence). The junction had 19 bases not matched to a gene; V was cut back by 0 bases and J by 0 bases. This CDR3 is 21 amino acids long. The origin of this receptor is a man aged 60 to 75 in good health. The chain carries TRBV20-1 and TRBJ2-5; 10 nucleotides match TRBD2. The source material was blood. CDR3 sequence: CSARDHMGLAGAKLYQETQYF. The CDR3 DNA sequence: TGCAGTGCTAGAGATCATATGGGGCTAGCGGGGGCCAAACTATACCAAGAGACCCAGTACTTC.